Presented here are 25 T cell receptor beta chains from one specimen sequenced in a study of shared clonotypes between healthy human individuals (dated by TCRdb to 2018 to 2021). The method was the immunoSEQ multiplex PCR assay. As stored in TCRdb, this immuneACCESS dataset retains in-frame rearrangements with V and J assigned. A fraction of the clones does not appear; measured against another copy, unresolved V genes explain less than half of the discrepancy, and the remainder lacks a known reason. The sample records about 800,000 clones, 90% to 98% of which are singletons. In total, the top ten clones hold about 0.25% of the sample. For the CD8 naive samples, CD45RO-negative cells were positively selected for CCR7, yielding a CD45RA+CCR7+ population from which TemRA cells were excluded. The specimen sequenced was naive CD8+ T cells sorted from blood. According to the study, the label for this sample's cell subset or site signals: CD45RA+CCR7+. These receptors were obtained from a man aged 30 to 39 in good health.

The chain links TRBV7-6 to TRBJ2-2; D uncertain. Trimming took off 1 base at V and 0 bases at J, with 6 bases between the two ends. Germline V gene data show CDR1 as SGHVS and CDR2 as FNYEAQ. CDR3 length: 15 residues. CDR3 protein: CASSLEPTNTGELFF. The CDR3 DNA follows: TGTGCCAGCAGCTTAGAGCCAACGAACACCGGGGAGCTGTTTTTT.

This clone was detected once. V is TRBV28 and J is TRBJ2-7; no reliable D call. The CDR3 totals 12 residues. The germline CDR1 and CDR2 sequences are MDHEN and SYDVKM. Deletions cut 4 bases from V and 3 bases from J, with 7 bases between. The CDR3 DNA is TGTGCCAGCAGTTCCTCGGACTACGAGCAGTACTTC. As protein: CASSSSDYEQYF.

This rearrangement joins TRBV7-9 to TRBJ2-1; 12 bases map to TRBD2. Trimming cost V 1 base and J 4 bases; bases outside gene matches: 11. The V gene's germline CDR1 is SEHNR and CDR2 FQNEAQ (reference sequence). CDR3 length: 19 amino acids. CDR3 nucleotide sequence: TGTGCCAGCAGCTTAGTAGGAAGAGGACTAGCGGGGATGTACAATGAGCAGTTCTTC. Its protein is CASSLVGRGLAGMYNEQFF.

The gene calls are TRBV6-5 and TRBJ1-2; 7 bases agree with TRBD1. From germline, CDR1 is MNHEY and CDR2 SVGAGI. With V trimmed by 6 bases and J by 4 bases, 8 bases remained unmatched. The CDR3 is made up of 14 amino acids. Here the CDR3 reads CASSSYGDSYGYTF. DNA of the CDR3: TGTGCCAGCAGCTCCTATGGGGACAGCTATGGCTACACCTTC.

This chain links TRBV7-9 with TRBJ1-2, with a tentative D call TRBD1 (5 bases). The CDR3 extends over 14 amino acids. Germline V gene lookup returns CDR1 SEHNR and CDR2 FQNEAQ (reference sequence). The V and J ends lost 5 bases and 3 bases respectively, with 13 bases between them. The CDR3 is CASSPETAYYGYTF. In nucleotides, the CDR3 is TGTGCCAGCAGCCCAGAGACAGCCTACTATGGCTACACCTTC.

V and J are TRBV10-3 and TRBJ2-1; TRBD2 aligns across 9 bases. The CDR3 runs 16 residues. CDR1 and CDR2 from the germline V gene are ENHRY and SYGVKD. J gave up 0 bases and V 2 bases, and 2 bases lay outside the gene matches. The CDR3: CAISEGTSTSYNEQFF. The CDR3 DNA reads TGTGCCATCAGTGAGGGGACTAGCACCTCCTACAATGAGCAGTTCTTC.

J is TRBJ2-7 and V is TRBV11-2; D is ambiguous. The CDR3 length is 12 residues. Trimming pared 4 bases from V and 5 bases from J, leaving 9 bases between. CDR1 and CDR2 (germline): SGHAT, FQNNGV. DNA of the CDR3: TGTGCCAGCAGCTCGCTGGAAAACGAGCAGTACTTC. Translated, it gives CASSSLENEQYF. The full variable domain, in which reference TRBV11-2 and TRBJ2-7 provide the parts outside the CDR3, is EAGVAQSPRYKIIEKRQSVAFWCNPISGHATLYWYQQILGQGPKLLIQFQNNGVVDDSQLPKDRFSAERLKGVDSTLKIQPAKLEDSAVYLCASSSLENEQYFGPGTRLTVT.

J is TRBJ2-1 and V is TRBV27; D gene ambiguous. Germline V gene lookup returns CDR1 MNHEY and CDR2 SMNVEV (reference sequence). The CDR3 runs to 14 residues. V lost 2 bases and J lost 9, with 14 bases in between. The CDR3 protein is CASSLATHKGEQFF. DNA of the CDR3: TGTGCCAGCAGTTTAGCCACTCACAAGGGTGAGCAGTTCTTC.

V usage is TRBV7-3 and J usage is TRBJ2-1; TRBD2 agrees at 14 bases. J was trimmed by 8 bases and V by 1 base; bases with no gene match: 7. CDR3 length: 17 amino acids. CDR1 is SGHTA, CDR2 FQGTGA, per germline. CDR3 residues: CASSLIGTSGSIYEQFF. CDR3 sequence (DNA): TGTGCCAGCAGCTTAATCGGGACTAGCGGGAGTATATATGAGCAGTTCTTC.

The rearrangement uses TRBV6-1 and TRBJ2-5; TRBD2 matches 9 bases. CDR3 size: 15 residues. With V trimmed by 7 bases and J by 5 bases, 11 bases remained unmatched. CDR1 is MNHNS, CDR2 SASEGT, per germline. The CDR3 DNA follows: TGTGCCAGCAATTCGGGGCGGGAGGGCTTGGAGACCCAGTACTTC. It encodes CASNSGREGLETQYF.

The rearrangement links TRBV2 to TRBJ2-7; possible D gene TRBD1, 6 bases. Germline lookup yields CDR1 SNHLY and CDR2 FYNNEI. Between the trimmed V and J ends, which lost 5 bases and 2 bases, there was a span of 22 bases. The CDR3 is made up of 17 amino acids. CDR3 coding DNA: TGTGCCAGCAGTACCCAATCCCTACAGGGATGGGCCTACGAGCAGTACTTC. It encodes CASSTQSLQGWAYEQYF.

As regards this clone: The sample carries other DNA sequences with the same CDR3. This sequence joins TRBV5-4 and TRBJ2-7; weak D call: TRBD2 (5 bases). Germline CDR1 SGHNT, CDR2 YYREEE (reference sequence). Trimming removed 0 bases from V and 2 bases from J, with 9 bases in between. This CDR3 has 14 amino acids. This CDR3 reads CASSLESGPYEQYF. The CDR3 coding sequence is TGTGCCAGCAGCTTGGAAAGCGGCCCCTACGAGCAGTACTTC.

Turning to this clone: Other DNA sequences of this sample code for an identical CDR3. The rearrangement joins TRBV20-1 to TRBJ2-7, with D uncertain. The germline V gene encodes CDR1 DFQATT and CDR2 SNEGSKA (reference sequence). V was clipped by 0 bases and J by 4 bases, with 4 bases between them. This CDR3 contains 11 residues. For the CDR3, the DNA is TGCAGTGCTAGAGACAGTTACGAGCAGTACTTC. Its translation is CSARDSYEQYF.

V is TRBV28 and J is TRBJ1-2; tentative D call: TRBD1 (6 bases). The CDR3 has 16 residues. The germline V gene has CDR1 MDHEN and CDR2 SYDVKM. Trimming left V 3 bases short and J 0 bases short, with 14 bases between. The CDR3 DNA is TGTGCCAGCAGTTTGCTCATCAGGGGAGCTAACTATGGCTACACCTTC. Encoded protein: CASSLLIRGANYGYTF.

The rearrangement joins TRBV27 to TRBJ2-7, with unresolved D. The V gene lost 5 bases and the J gene lost 3 bases, with 17 bases spanning the gap. The CDR3 sequence is 15 residues long. Germline values: CDR1 MNHEY, CDR2 SMNVEV (reference sequence). The CDR3 is CASSTARLGVYEQYF. CDR3 DNA sequence: TGTGCCAGCAGTACGGCGCGCCTTGGGGTCTACGAGCAGTACTTC.

CDR3 amino acids: CASSFTGGEAGEQYF. The CDR3 coding sequence is TGCGCCAGCAGCTTCACAGGGGGCGAGGCGGGTGAGCAGTACTTC. The chain combines TRBV5-1 with TRBJ2-7, with 9 bases that match TRBD1. Germline V gives CDR1 SGHRS, CDR2 YFSETQ. There are 15 residues in the CDR3. V lost 2 bases to trimming and J lost 7 bases; unmatched junction nucleotides: 10.

The chain employs TRBV10-2 and TRBJ2-2, with TRBD1 matching 8 bases. Germline assignment: CDR1 WSHSY and CDR2 SAAADI. Losses at the gene ends were 3 bases for V and 2 bases for J; bases not matched to a gene: 5. CDR3 length: 16 amino acids. CDR3 sequence reads: CASSDRQGFNTGELFF. The CDR3 bases are TGCGCCAGCAGTGACCGACAGGGGTTTAACACCGGGGAGCTGTTTTTT.

The gene calls are TRBV29-1 and TRBJ2-7; TRBD2 aligns across 13 bases. The CDR3 is made up of 14 amino acids. The germline CDR1 and CDR2 sequences are SQVTM and ANQGSEA. V shed 3 bases, J shed 6 bases, and the junction held 5 bases outside the gene matches. The CDR3 reads CSVEVGLAGVEQYF. The CDR3 DNA sequence: TGCAGCGTTGAGGTTGGACTAGCGGGAGTCGAGCAGTACTTC.

V and J are TRBV29-1 and TRBJ2-7, with TRBD2 matching 14 bases. After removal of 3 bases from V and 6 bases from J, the junction contained 4 bases not matched to a gene. Germline CDR1 and CDR2: SQVTM and ANQGSEA. The CDR3 runs to 14 residues. The CDR3 region has the DNA TGCAGCGTTGATCTGGGACTAGCGGGAGTCGAGCAGTACTTC. Residues: CSVDLGLAGVEQYF.

A word on this clone: The same CDR3 arises from other DNA sequences in this sample as well. The chain links TRBV5-6 to TRBJ2-7; D tentatively reads TRBD1 or TRBD2 (6 bases each). The V end was cut by 0 bases, the J end by 3 bases, with 10 bases between. CDR1 and CDR2 (germline): SGHDT, YYEEEE. CDR3 length equals 14 residues. The CDR3 DNA follows: TGTGCCAGCAGCTTGGGAGGGGGAGGCTACGAGCAGTACTTC. This codes for CASSLGGGGYEQYF. Full variable domain (rest looked up from reference TRBV5-6 and TRBJ2-7): DAGVTQSPTHLIKTRGQQVTLRCSPKSGHDTVSWYQQALGQGPQFIFQYYEEEERQRGNFPDRFSGHQFPNYSSELNVNALLLGDSALYLCASSLGGGGYEQYFGPGTRLTVT.

The chain is built from TRBV7-9 and TRBJ2-1; D uncertain. The V end lost 9 bases, the J end lost 7 bases, and 13 bases lay between the germline ends. The CDR3 length is 12 residues. CDR1 and CDR2 from the germline V gene are SEHNR and FQNEAQ (reference sequence). The CDR3 region is CASHKFPNEQFF. Written as DNA, the CDR3 is TGTGCCAGTCATAAATTCCCTAATGAGCAGTTCTTC.

The J gene is TRBJ1-4, the V gene TRBV5-1; no firm D call. The V and J ends lost 7 bases and 7 bases respectively, with 17 bases between them. CDR1 SGHRS and CDR2 YFSETQ come from the germline V gene. The CDR3 covers 14 residues. CDR3 nucleotide sequence: TGCGCCAGCCGCTCTTTCGATCGGGGTGAAAAACTGTTTTTT. It yields the protein CASRSFDRGEKLFF.

The chain uses TRBV18 and TRBJ1-1; tentatively, D is TRBD1 (5 bases). CDR3 length: 14 residues. The germline gives CDR1 KGHSH, CDR2 LQKENI. Trimming pared 3 bases from V and 3 bases from J, leaving 11 bases between. DNA of the CDR3: TGTGCCAGCTCACCCGCGGGGGTGTACACTGAAGCTTTCTTT. Amino acid sequence: CASSPAGVYTEAFF.

The chain couples TRBV5-1 to TRBJ2-5, with D tentatively TRBD1 (5 bases). The V gene lost 4 bases and the J gene lost 1 base, with 14 bases spanning the gap. This CDR3 region has 15 residues. CDR1 and CDR2 (germline): SGHRS, YFSETQ. CDR3 protein: CASSPERGSQETQYF. CDR3 in DNA: TGCGCCAGCAGCCCAGAAAGGGGCAGCCAAGAGACCCAGTACTTC.

The chain links TRBV6-5 to TRBJ1-4; no reliable D call. Trimming took off 3 bases at V and 5 bases at J, with 7 bases between the two ends. Germline values: CDR1 MNHEY, CDR2 SVGAGI. CDR3 length: 13 amino acids. This CDR3 is CASSYGINEKLFF. The CDR3 DNA reads TGTGCCAGCAGTTATGGGATCAATGAAAAACTGTTTTTT.